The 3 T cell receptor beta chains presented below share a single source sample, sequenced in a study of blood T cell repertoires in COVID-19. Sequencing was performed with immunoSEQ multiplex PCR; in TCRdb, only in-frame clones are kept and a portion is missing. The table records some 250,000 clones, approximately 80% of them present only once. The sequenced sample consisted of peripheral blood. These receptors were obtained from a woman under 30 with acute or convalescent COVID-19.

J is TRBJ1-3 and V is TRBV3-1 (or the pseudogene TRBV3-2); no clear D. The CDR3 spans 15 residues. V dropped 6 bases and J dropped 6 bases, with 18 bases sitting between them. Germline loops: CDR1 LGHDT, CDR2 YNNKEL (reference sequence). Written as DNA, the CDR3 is TGTGCCAGCAGTCTCTACTCTACTTCGGTAAACACCATATATTTT. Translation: CASSLYSTSVNTIYF.

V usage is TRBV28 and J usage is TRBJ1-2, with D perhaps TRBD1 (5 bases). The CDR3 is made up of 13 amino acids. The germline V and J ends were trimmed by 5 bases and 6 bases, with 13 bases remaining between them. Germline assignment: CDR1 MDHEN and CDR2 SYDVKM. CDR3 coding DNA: TGTGCCAGCAGTGGGCAGGGATGGCATGGCTACACCTTC. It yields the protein CASSGQGWHGYTF.

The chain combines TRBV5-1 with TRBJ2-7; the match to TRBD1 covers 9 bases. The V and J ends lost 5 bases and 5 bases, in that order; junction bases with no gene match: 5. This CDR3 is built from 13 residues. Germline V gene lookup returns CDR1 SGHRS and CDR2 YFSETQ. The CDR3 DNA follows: TGCGCCAGCAGTCGGGACAGGGCCCACGAGCAGTACTTC. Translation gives CASSRDRAHEQYF.